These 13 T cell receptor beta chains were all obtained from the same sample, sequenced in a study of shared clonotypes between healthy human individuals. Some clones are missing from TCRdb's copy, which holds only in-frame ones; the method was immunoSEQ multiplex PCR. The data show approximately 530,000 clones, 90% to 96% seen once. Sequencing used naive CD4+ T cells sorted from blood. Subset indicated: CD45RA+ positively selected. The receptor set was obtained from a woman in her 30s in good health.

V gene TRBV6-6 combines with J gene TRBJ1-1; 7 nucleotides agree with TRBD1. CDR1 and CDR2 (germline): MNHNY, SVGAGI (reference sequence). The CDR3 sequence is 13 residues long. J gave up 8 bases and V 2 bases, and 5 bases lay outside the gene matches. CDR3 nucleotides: TGTGCCAGCAGTTACCTGACAGGGCTAGAAGCTTTCTTT. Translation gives CASSYLTGLEAFF.

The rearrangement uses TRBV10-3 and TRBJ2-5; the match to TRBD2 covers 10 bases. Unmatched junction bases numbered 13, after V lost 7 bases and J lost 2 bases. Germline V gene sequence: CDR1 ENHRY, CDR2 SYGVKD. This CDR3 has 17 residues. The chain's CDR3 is CAIKASGRERAQETQYF. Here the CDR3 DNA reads TGTGCCATCAAGGCTAGCGGGAGAGAGCGGGCACAAGAGACCCAGTACTTC.

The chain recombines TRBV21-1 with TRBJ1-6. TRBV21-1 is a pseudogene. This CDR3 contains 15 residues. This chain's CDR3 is CASSSPGKETSPLHF. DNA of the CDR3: TGTGCCAGCAGCTCTCCCGGGAAAGAGACTTCACCCCTCCACTTT.

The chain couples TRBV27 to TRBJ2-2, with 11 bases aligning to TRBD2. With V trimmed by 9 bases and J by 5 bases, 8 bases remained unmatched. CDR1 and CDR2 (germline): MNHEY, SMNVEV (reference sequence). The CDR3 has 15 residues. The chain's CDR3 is CARTLAGGGTGELFF. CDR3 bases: TGTGCCAGGACTCTAGCGGGAGGTGGTACCGGGGAGCTGTTTTTT.

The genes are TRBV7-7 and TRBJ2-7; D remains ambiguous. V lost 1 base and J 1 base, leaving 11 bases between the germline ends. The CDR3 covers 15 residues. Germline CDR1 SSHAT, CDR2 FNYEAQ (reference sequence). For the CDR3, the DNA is TGTGCCAGCAGCTTAGGTCATCCGGAGTCCTACGAGCAGTACTTC. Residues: CASSLGHPESYEQYF.

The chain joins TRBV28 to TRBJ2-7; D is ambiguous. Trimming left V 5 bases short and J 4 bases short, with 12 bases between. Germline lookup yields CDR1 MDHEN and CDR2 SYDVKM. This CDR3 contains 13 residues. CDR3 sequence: CASSKPPSYEQYF. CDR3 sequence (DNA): TGTGCCAGCAGTAAACCGCCAAGTTACGAGCAGTACTTC.

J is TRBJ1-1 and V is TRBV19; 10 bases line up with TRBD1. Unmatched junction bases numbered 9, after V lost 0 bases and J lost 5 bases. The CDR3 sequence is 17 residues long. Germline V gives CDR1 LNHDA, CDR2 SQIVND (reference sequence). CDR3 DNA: TGTGCCAGTAGTATAGATCGGAAGGGACAGGGGAGGACTGAAGCTTTCTTT. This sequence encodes CASSIDRKGQGRTEAFF.

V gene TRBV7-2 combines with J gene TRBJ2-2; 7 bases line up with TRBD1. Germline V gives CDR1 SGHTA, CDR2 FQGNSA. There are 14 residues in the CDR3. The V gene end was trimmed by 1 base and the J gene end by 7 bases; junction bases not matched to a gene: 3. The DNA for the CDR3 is TGTGCCAGCAGCTTAGGGGACAGATACGGGGAGCTGTTTTTT. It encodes CASSLGDRYGELFF.

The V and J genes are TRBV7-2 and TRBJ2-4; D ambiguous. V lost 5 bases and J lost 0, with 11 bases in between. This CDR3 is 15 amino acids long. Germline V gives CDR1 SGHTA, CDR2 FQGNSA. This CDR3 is CASSPNGLAKNIQYF. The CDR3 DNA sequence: TGTGCCAGCAGCCCAAATGGGCTAGCCAAAAACATTCAGTACTTC.

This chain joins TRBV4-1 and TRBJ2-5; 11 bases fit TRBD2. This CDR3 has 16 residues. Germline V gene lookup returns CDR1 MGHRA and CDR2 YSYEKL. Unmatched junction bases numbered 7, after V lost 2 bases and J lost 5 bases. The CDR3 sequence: CASSQIAGGREETQYF. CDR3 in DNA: TGCGCCAGCAGCCAAATAGCGGGAGGGCGGGAGGAGACCCAGTACTTC.

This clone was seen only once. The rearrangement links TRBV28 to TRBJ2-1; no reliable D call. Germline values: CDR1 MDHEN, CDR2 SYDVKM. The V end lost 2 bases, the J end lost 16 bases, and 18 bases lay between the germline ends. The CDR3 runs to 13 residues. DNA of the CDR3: TGTGCCAGCAGTTTAAGTGACACCCTGCAGTCATTCTTC. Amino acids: CASSLSDTLQSFF. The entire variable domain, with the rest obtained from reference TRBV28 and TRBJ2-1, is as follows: DVKVTQSSRYLVKRTGEKVFLECVQDMDHENMFWYRQDPGLGLRLIYFSYDVKMKEKGDIPEGYSVSREKKERFSLILESASTNQTSMYLCASSLSDTLQSFFGPGTRLTVL.

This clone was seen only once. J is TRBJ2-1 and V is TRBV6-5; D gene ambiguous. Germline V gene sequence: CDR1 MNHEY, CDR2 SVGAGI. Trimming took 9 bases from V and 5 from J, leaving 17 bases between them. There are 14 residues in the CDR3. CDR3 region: CASHRFAYDNEQFF. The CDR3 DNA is TGTGCCAGTCATAGATTTGCTTACGACAATGAGCAGTTCTTC.

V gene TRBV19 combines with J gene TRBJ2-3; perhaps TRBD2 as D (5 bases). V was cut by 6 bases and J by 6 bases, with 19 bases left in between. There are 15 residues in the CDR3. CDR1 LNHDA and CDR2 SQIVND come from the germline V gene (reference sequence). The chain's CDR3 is CASSPRELFSDTQYF. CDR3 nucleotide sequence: TGTGCCAGTAGCCCAAGGGAGTTATTCTCGGATACGCAGTATTTT.